This entry features one TCR beta chain sequence. Antigen: not known. This CDR3 spans 15 amino acids. V was pared by 2 bases and J by 8 bases, with 16 bases between. The sample is drawn from a study of T-cell reconstitution after alpha-beta-depleted transplantation in children. Library preparation (for TCRbeta) was performed with unique molecular identifiers. One entry per CDR3 protein results from TCRdb running MiXCR on the PCR reads. The sample includes approximately 1,000,000 distinct CDR3 sequences, about 31% seen only once; the top ten take over 25%. Study findings and constraints: Expanded graft clones numbering several hundred reportedly gave rise to alpha-beta T cells about two months after transplant. Most T-cell counts and diversity one year after the transplant came from T cells that were newly produced.

The receptor was derived from a boy in the first two years of life who had a stem cell transplant for SCID, so the T cells may come from the graft donor. This chain joins TRBV12-3 or TRBV12-4 and TRBJ2-1; D might be TRBD2 (6 bases). The sample in question was PBMCs, mostly from graft donor cells, obtained 360 days after TCRalphabeta/CD19-depleted stem cell transplant. The CDR3 region has the DNA TGTGCCAGCAGTTTATGGGGACTCCGACGGGATGAGCAGTTCTTC. It codes for CASSLWGLRRDEQFF.